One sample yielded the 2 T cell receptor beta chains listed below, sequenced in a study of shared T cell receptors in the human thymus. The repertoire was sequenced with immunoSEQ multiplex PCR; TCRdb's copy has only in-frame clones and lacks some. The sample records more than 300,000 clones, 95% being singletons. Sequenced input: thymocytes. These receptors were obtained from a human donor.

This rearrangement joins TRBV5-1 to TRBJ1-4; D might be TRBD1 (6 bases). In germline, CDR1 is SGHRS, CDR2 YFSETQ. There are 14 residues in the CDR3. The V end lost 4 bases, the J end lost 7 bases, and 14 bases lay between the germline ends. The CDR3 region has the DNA TGCGCCAGCAGCCCCGGGAGGGGGGTTGAAAAACTGTTTTTT. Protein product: CASSPGRGVEKLFF.

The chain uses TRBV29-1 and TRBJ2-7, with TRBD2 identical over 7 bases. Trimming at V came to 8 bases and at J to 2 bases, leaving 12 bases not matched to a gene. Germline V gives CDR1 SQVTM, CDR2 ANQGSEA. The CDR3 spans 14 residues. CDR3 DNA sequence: TGCAGCAGACTTGGGCGGGAGACGGCCTACGAGCAGTACTTC. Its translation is CSRLGRETAYEQYF.